This T cell receptor (beta chain) was captured by sequencing in a study of blood T cell repertoires in COVID-19. Study context: COVID-19 samples collected from the United States, Italy and Spain covered acute and convalescent phases. From T cells, B-cell-depleted T cells, or PBMCs came the material, which was cDNA or gDNA.

Per the original methods: Amplification of reference gene primers provided the estimated nucleated cell counts. This table comes from immunoSEQ multiplex PCR, and its TCRdb copy is limited to in-frame clones, with some not included. The V and J calls and clone size are taken from that table; D and trimming were inferred from the DNA. The sample consists of around 240,000 clones, around 85% of them appearing once. From germline, CDR1 is MNHEY and CDR2 SVGAGI. The CDR3 loop spans 15 amino acids. The V segment lost 5 bases and the J segment 6 bases; nucleotides outside the gene matches: 10. The chain uses TRBV6-5 and TRBJ1-1; 9 bases fit TRBD1. Sample: peripheral blood. The sequence was collected from a woman in her 30s who had recovered from COVID-19. Here the CDR3 reads CASSLLLQGASEAFF. CDR3 in DNA: TGTGCCAGCAGTCTGTTACTACAGGGGGCCTCTGAAGCTTTCTTT.